This is a list of T cell receptor beta chains from one sample in a study of radiotherapy plus CTLA-4 blockade in lung cancer. Some clones are missing from TCRdb's copy, which holds only in-frame ones; the method was immunoSEQ multiplex PCR. The repertoire holds under 95,000 clones, 70% to 85% seen once, with approximately 0.79% in the top ten. The sample here was peripheral blood, taken from a patient treated with radiotherapy plus ipilimumab. These receptors were obtained from a human donor with non-small cell lung cancer who had stable disease on radiotherapy plus ipilimumab. Both conserved end residues are part of each CDR3. The order of the fields is clone size, D gene, J gene, V gene, CDR3 protein, CDR3 DNA. The D gene is left open where the match is weak. Some rows have no size entry. The others give once, few or many, or a class for an expanded clone.

- | - | TRBJ2-5 | TRBV4-2 | CASSQGARNNQETQYF | TGTGCCAGCAGCCAAGGGGCGAGGAACAACCAAGAGACCCAGTACTTC
- | TRBD1 | TRBJ2-2 | TRBV5-1 | CASSLGLTGGTGELFF | TGCGCCAGCAGCTTGGGGTTGACAGGGGGCACCGGGGAGCTGTTTTTT
- | TRBD1 | TRBJ1-1 | TRBV9 | CASSRGQGAMNTEAFF | TGTGCCAGCAGCCGGGGACAGGGGGCGATGAACACTGAAGCTTTCTTT
few | - | TRBJ1-2 | TRBV6-5 | CASSYGAGGAGYTF | TGTGCCAGCAGTTACGGCGCGGGGGGGGCTGGCTACACCTTC
- | - | TRBJ2-2 | TRBV4-1 | CAARDLLSGELFF | TGCGCTGCCCGGGACCTCCTATCGGGGGAGCTGTTTTTT
- | TRBD1 | TRBJ2-5 | TRBV11-2 | CASNRDRGQETQYF | TGTGCCAGCAACCGGGACAGGGGGCAAGAGACCCAGTACTTC
- | - | TRBJ1-1 | TRBV30 | CAWSLGNTEAFF | TGTGCCTGGAGTTTGGGGAACACTGAAGCTTTCTTT
few | - | TRBJ2-3 | TRBV7-9 | CASSYSGEADTQYF | TGTGCCAGCAGCTATAGCGGTGAGGCAGATACGCAGTATTTT
- | - | TRBJ1-6 | TRBV29-1 | CSVGEGSSPLHF | TGCAGCGTTGGGGAAGGGAGTTCACCCCTCCACTTT
- | - | TRBJ2-6 | TRBV4-2 | CASSQSGANVLTF | TGTGCCAGCAGCCAATCCGGGGCCAACGTCCTGACTTTC
- | TRBD1 | TRBJ2-1 | TRBV5-1 | CASSPRTGVEQFF | TGCGCCAGCAGCCCTCGGACAGGGGTTGAGCAGTTCTTC
few | TRBD1 | TRBJ1-4 | TRBV19 | CASRGTGYEKLFF | TGTGCCAGTAGGGGGACAGGATATGAAAAACTGTTTTTT
- | - | TRBJ2-2 | TRBV4-2 | CASSQTGPTGELFF | TGTGCCAGCAGCCAAACTGGACCCACCGGGGAGCTGTTTTTT
- | TRBD1 | TRBJ1-5 | TRBV6-5 | CASSRQGSNQPQHF | TGTGCCAGCAGTCGACAGGGGAGCAATCAGCCCCAGCATTTT
- | - | TRBJ1-1 | TRBV20-1 | CSATGKKAFF | TGCAGTGCTACAGGAAAGAAGGCTTTCTTT
- | - | TRBJ1-2 | TRBV5-5 | CASSLEVYGYTF | TGTGCCAGCAGCTTGGAGGTCTATGGCTACACCTTC
- | - | TRBJ1-3 | TRBV4-1 | CASSLTGQGNTIYF | TGCGCCAGCAGCCTCACAGGGCAGGGAAACACCATATATTTT
- | - | TRBJ1-6 | TRBV6-1 | CASRPQSPYNSPLHF | TGTGCCAGCAGACCGCAGTCGCCCTATAATTCACCCCTCCACTTT
- | - | TRBJ2-7 | TRBV5-1 | CASTRTNSYEQYF | TGCGCCAGCACCCGGACAAATTCCTACGAGCAGTACTTC
- | - | TRBJ1-1 | TRBV28 | CASGLGGGNTEAFF | TGTGCCAGCGGGCTTGGGGGAGGGAACACTGAAGCTTTCTTT
medium-sized | TRBD2 | TRBJ2-1 | TRBV6-4 | CASSENGEGVREQFF | TGTGCCAGCAGTGAAAACGGGGAGGGTGTACGGGAGCAGTTCTTC
- | - | TRBJ2-2 | TRBV6-1 | CASSVGGGRTGELFF | TGTGCCAGCAGTGTAGGGGGGGGGAGGACCGGGGAGCTGTTTTTT
- | - | TRBJ2-1 | TRBV9 | CASSVEGLSYNEQFF | TGTGCCAGCAGCGTAGAGGGGTTGTCCTACAATGAGCAGTTCTTC
- | TRBD2 | TRBJ2-1 | TRBV10-1 | CASSEWVAGGGEQFF | TGCGCCAGCAGTGAGTGGGTAGCGGGGGGCGGTGAGCAGTTCTTC
- | - | TRBJ1-5 | TRBV11-3 | CASLLVPNQPQHF | TGTGCCAGCCTATTAGTCCCTAATCAGCCCCAGCATTTT
- | - | TRBJ2-7 | TRBV7-2 | CASSLGRSLYEQYF | TGTGCCAGCAGCCTTGGACGGAGCCTCTACGAGCAGTACTTC
- | TRBD1 | TRBJ2-1 | TRBV7-9 | CASSWTGKRYNEQFF | TGTGCCAGCAGCTGGACAGGTAAAAGATACAATGAGCAGTTCTTC
- | - | TRBJ1-4 | TRBV28 | CASSLARGTNEKLFF | TGTGCCAGCAGTTTAGCCCGGGGGACTAATGAAAAACTGTTTTTT
- | - | TRBJ2-5 | TRBV5-1 | CASSLRGETQYF | TGCGCCAGCAGCTTGCGGGGAGAGACCCAGTACTTC
- | - | TRBJ1-5 | TRBV5-1 | CATSPEPNQPQHF | TGCGCCACCAGCCCTGAACCGAATCAGCCCCAGCATTTT
- | TRBD1 | TRBJ1-5 | TRBV2 | CASSGPRDRSNQPQHF | TGTGCCAGCAGTGGGCCACGGGACAGGAGCAATCAGCCCCAGCATTTT
- | - | TRBJ1-1 | TRBV5-1 | CASSLTASVATEAFF | TGCGCCAGCAGCTTGACAGCTTCTGTGGCCACTGAAGCTTTCTTT
- | - | TRBJ2-7 | TRBV19 | CASSMSTGRSYEQHF | TGTGCCAGTAGTATGTCGACAGGGAGGTCCTACGAGCAGCACTTC
few | - | TRBJ2-7 | TRBV6-4 | CASSALKPYEQYF | TGTGCCAGCAGTGCACTTAAGCCCTACGAGCAGTACTTC